The rows below give T cell receptor beta chains drawn from one sample of a study of shared clonotypes between healthy human individuals. The assay was immunoSEQ multiplex PCR, and TCRdb's table has in-frame clones only and misses some. The profile shows about 2.2 million clones, approximately 92% of them singletons. The sequencing input was naive CD8+ T cells from PBMCs. All receptors derive from a man younger than 35 in good health. Some clones in this sample may be carry-over from other donors' samples. CDR3s include the opening cysteine and the closing phenylalanine or tryptophan. The order of the fields is CDR3 protein, CDR3 DNA, clone size, V gene, CDR3 length, J gene, D gene. A D gene is named only where the DNA matches it firmly. The listing skips clone size in some rows; elsewhere it reads once, few, many or a size class.

CASVYLDNTGELFF,TGTGCCAGCGTCTACCTCGATAACACCGGGGAGCTGTTTTTT,.,TRBV21-1,14,TRBJ2-2,.
CASSPKVFKVGTEAFF,TGTGCCAGCAGTCCCAAAGTTTTTAAGGTTGGCACTGAAGCTTTCTTT,.,TRBV27,16,TRBJ1-1,.
CASTIGLAGDYEQYF,TGTGCCAGCACCATCGGACTAGCGGGGGATTACGAGCAGTACTTC,.,TRBV28,15,TRBJ2-7,TRBD2
CAIRVGLRGMNTEAFF,TGTGCCATCCGTGTGGGGCTTCGGGGGATGAACACTGAAGCTTTCTTT,.,TRBV28,16,TRBJ1-1,.
CASSEDSTYEQYF,TGTGCCAGCAGTGAGGACAGTACCTACGAGCAGTACTTC,few,TRBV2,13,TRBJ2-7,.
CAISGGTGYEQYF,TGTGCCATCAGTGGAGGGACAGGGTACGAGCAGTACTTC,once,TRBV10-3,13,TRBJ2-7,TRBD1
CAWSVGTGGVDEKLFF,TGTGCCTGGAGTGTTGGGACAGGGGGGGTCGATGAAAAACTGTTTTTT,.,TRBV30,16,TRBJ1-4,TRBD1
CTGGSGGSYNEQFF,TGCACCGGGGGGAGCGGGGGCTCCTACAATGAGCAGTTCTTC,once,TRBV29-1,14,TRBJ2-1,TRBD2
CASSQGTPIEDEQFF,TGTGCCAGCAGCCAAGGGACTCCGATTGAGGATGAGCAGTTCTTC,once,TRBV7-9,15,TRBJ2-1,.
CASSLLGGSGVDEQFF,TGTGCCAGCAGCTTATTAGGGGGGTCAGGCGTGGATGAGCAGTTCTTC,once,TRBV7-9,16,TRBJ2-1,.
CASSHLTLEAKNIQYF,TGTGCCAGCAGCCATCTAACACTCGAGGCCAAAAACATTCAGTACTTC,.,TRBV7-8,16,TRBJ2-4,.
CASSLSSTSLSYEQYF,TGTGCCAGCAGCTTAAGCTCGACTAGTTTGTCTTACGAGCAGTACTTC,.,TRBV11-2,16,TRBJ2-7,.
CASSLDLGSGPFTDTQYF,TGTGCCAGCAGCTTAGATCTAGGGTCAGGGCCCTTCACAGATACGCAGTATTTT,.,TRBV11-2,18,TRBJ2-3,.
CASSQEAQASYEQYF,TGTGCCAGCAGCCAAGAAGCACAGGCCTCCTACGAGCAGTACTTC,.,TRBV4-2,15,TRBJ2-7,.
CASSPPARVYEQYF,TGTGCCAGCTCACCACCCGCCCGAGTCTACGAGCAGTACTTC,.,TRBV18,14,TRBJ2-7,.
CASSLDKGAVWEQYF,TGTGCCAGCAGCCTCGATAAGGGGGCAGTTTGGGAGCAGTACTTC,.,TRBV27,15,TRBJ2-7,TRBD1
CASSYSESSYEQYF,TGTGCCAGCAGTTACTCTGAGAGCTCCTACGAGCAGTACTTC,.,TRBV6-5,14,TRBJ2-7,.
CASSLRQGRDTEAFF,TGTGCCAGCAGTTTAAGACAGGGACGGGACACTGAAGCTTTCTTT,.,TRBV27,15,TRBJ1-1,TRBD1
CASSYEGGEQFF,TGTGCCAGCAGTTACGAGGGGGGTGAGCAGTTCTTC,.,TRBV6-5,12,TRBJ2-1,.
CAISDPRTEKQYF,TGTGCCATCAGTGATCCTCGTACTGAAAAGCAGTACTTC,.,TRBV10-3,13,TRBJ2-7,.
CASNGRGNTEAFF,TGTGCCAGTAATGGGAGGGGGAACACTGAAGCTTTCTTT,.,TRBV19,13,TRBJ1-1,.
CASSLAGTEAFF,TGTGCCAGCAGTTTAGCTGGAACTGAAGCTTTCTTT,once,TRBV28,12,TRBJ1-1,.
CASSLVGSNTEAFF,TGTGCCAGCAGTTTAGTGGGGTCGAACACTGAAGCTTTCTTT,.,TRBV27,14,TRBJ1-1,.
CASTGDIAYEQYF,TGTGCCAGCACCGGGGACATCGCCTACGAGCAGTACTTC,.,TRBV2,13,TRBJ2-7,.
CASRRVGAEGEQYF,TGTGCCAGCCGCCGGGTGGGGGCGGAAGGCGAGCAGTACTTC,.,TRBV2,14,TRBJ2-7,.
CASSAAAIGTGSYEQYF,TGCGCCAGCAGCGCCGCGGCCATTGGGACAGGGAGCTACGAGCAGTACTTC,.,TRBV5-1,17,TRBJ2-7,TRBD1
CASSQDDYSGSGSYEQYF,TGCGCCAGCAGCCAAGATGATTATAGCGGGAGCGGCTCCTACGAGCAGTACTTC,.,TRBV4-1,18,TRBJ2-7,TRBD2
CASSQYPGLGDNEQFF,TGTGCCAGCAGCCAATATCCGGGACTAGGGGACAATGAGCAGTTCTTC,once,TRBV14,16,TRBJ2-1,TRBD2
CASSSRTSGRGDSYNEQFF,TGTGCCAGCAGCTCCCGGACTAGCGGGAGGGGGGACTCCTACAATGAGCAGTTCTTC,once,TRBV11-2,19,TRBJ2-1,TRBD2
CGTIGSGYEQYF,TGTGGAACTATCGGTAGCGGCTACGAGCAGTACTTC,.,TRBV27,12,TRBJ2-7,.
CSVESAGVTSYEQYF,TGCAGCGTTGAATCAGCGGGAGTTACCTCCTACGAGCAGTACTTC,.,TRBV29-1,15,TRBJ2-7,TRBD2
CASSHEIAGGRRETQYF,TGCGCCAGCAGCCACGAAATAGCGGGAGGGAGGCGGGAGACCCAGTACTTC,.,TRBV4-3,17,TRBJ2-5,TRBD2
CASSFEFGTVQETQYF,TGCGCCAGCAGCTTTGAGTTCGGGACAGTCCAAGAGACCCAGTACTTC,once,TRBV5-1,16,TRBJ2-5,TRBD1
CASTPLRGMINEQYF,TGTGCCAGCACCCCCTTACGAGGGATGATTAACGAGCAGTACTTC,.,TRBV27,15,TRBJ2-7,.
CASSLSPGGDNQPQHF,TGTGCCAGCAGTTTATCGCCGGGCGGTGACAATCAGCCCCAGCATTTT,.,TRBV27,16,TRBJ1-5,.
CASSEAGPLNTEAFF,TGTGCCAGCAGTGAAGCAGGGCCTTTGAACACTGAAGCTTTCTTT,.,TRBV2,15,TRBJ1-1,.
CASRSGQTNTGELFF,TGTGCCAGCAGGTCCGGACAGACGAACACCGGGGAGCTGTTTTTT,.,TRBV28,15,TRBJ2-2,.
CASSPSDRVRDEQYF,TGTGCCAGCTCACCTTCCGACAGGGTCCGAGACGAGCAGTACTTC,.,TRBV18,15,TRBJ2-7,TRBD1
CASSIRDRASYF,TGTGCCAGCAGCATCCGGGACAGGGCATCGTACTTC,.,TRBV28,12,TRBJ2-7,TRBD1
CASSLRGGKLDSKLYYEQYF,TGTGCCAGCAGCCTAAGGGGGGGGAAATTGGACTCAAAGCTCTACTACGAGCAGTACTTC,.,TRBV27,20,TRBJ2-7,.
CASSLLSAGGATNEKLFF,TGTGCCAGCAGCTTACTTTCGGCAGGCGGTGCAACTAATGAAAAACTGTTTTTT,once,TRBV7-8,18,TRBJ1-4,.
CASSLSPLTEAFF,TGTGCCAGCAGTTTATCCCCGCTTACTGAAGCTTTCTTT,.,TRBV27,13,TRBJ1-1,.
CASTRSNNRALNQPQHF,TGTGCCAGCACTCGGAGCAACAACAGGGCCCTCAATCAGCCCCAGCATTTT,.,TRBV2,17,TRBJ1-5,.
CASSDQGITMLGYTF,TGTGCCAGCAGCGACCAGGGGATAACTATGTTGGGCTACACCTTC,.,TRBV7-9,15,TRBJ1-2,.
CASSLQGSNSYEQYF,TGTGCCAGCAGTCTACAGGGGTCAAACTCCTACGAGCAGTACTTC,once,TRBV7-9,15,TRBJ2-7,TRBD1
CASSLGQKNQETQYF,TGTGCCAGCAGCCTGGGACAGAAGAACCAAGAGACCCAGTACTTC,.,TRBV28,15,TRBJ2-5,TRBD1
CASSLESWGPGNIQYF,TGTGCCAGCAGCTTAGAGTCGTGGGGGCCCGGAAACATTCAGTACTTC,.,TRBV7-4,16,TRBJ2-4,.
CASSVGSTDTQYF,TGTGCCAGCAGCGTAGGTTCAACAGATACGCAGTATTTT,.,TRBV9,13,TRBJ2-3,.
CASSGWASTVYGYTF,TGTGCCAGCAGCGGATGGGCCTCGACCGTATATGGCTACACCTTC,.,TRBV9,15,TRBJ1-2,.
CASLSNYGYTF,TGTGCCAGCCTGTCAAACTATGGCTACACCTTC,.,TRBV25-1,11,TRBJ1-2,.
CASSARQNSEQYF,TGTGCCAGCAGTGCTCGACAGAACTCCGAGCAGTACTTC,.,TRBV28,13,TRBJ2-7,.
CASSPGHDEQYF,TGTGCCAGCAGCCCGGGACACGACGAGCAGTACTTC,.,TRBV7-9,12,TRBJ2-7,.
CASSKTGAPYEQYF,TGTGCCAGCAGCAAAACAGGGGCCCCCTACGAGCAGTACTTC,.,TRBV21-1,14,TRBJ2-7,.
CASNLLAGGAYNEQFF,TGTGCCAGCAACTTACTAGCGGGAGGCGCCTACAATGAGCAGTTCTTC,.,TRBV27,16,TRBJ2-1,TRBD2